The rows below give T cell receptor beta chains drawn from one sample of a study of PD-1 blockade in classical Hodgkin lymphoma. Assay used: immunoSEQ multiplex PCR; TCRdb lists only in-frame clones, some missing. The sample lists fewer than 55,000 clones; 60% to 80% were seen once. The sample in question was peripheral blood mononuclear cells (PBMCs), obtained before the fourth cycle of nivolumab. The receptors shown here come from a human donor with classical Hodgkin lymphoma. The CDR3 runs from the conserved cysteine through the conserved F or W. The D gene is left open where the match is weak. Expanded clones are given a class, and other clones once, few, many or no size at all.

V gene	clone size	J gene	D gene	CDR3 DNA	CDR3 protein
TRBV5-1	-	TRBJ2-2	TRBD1	TGCGCCAGCAGCTTGGCCCAGGGGGCAAGCACCGGGGAGCTGTTTTTT	CASSLAQGASTGELFF
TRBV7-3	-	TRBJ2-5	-	TGTGCCAGCAGCTTAAACGCAGGCGAGGAGACCCAGTACTTC	CASSLNAGEETQYF
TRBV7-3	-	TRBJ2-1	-	TGTGCCAGCAGCTTAGCGGGGTCCTCCTACAATGAGCAGTTCTTC	CASSLAGSSYNEQFF
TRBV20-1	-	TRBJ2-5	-	TGCAGTGCCGGGCGGGAGACCCAGTACTTC	CSAGRETQYF
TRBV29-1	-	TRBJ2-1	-	TGCAGCGTTGAAGACCCTATTGATGACAATGAGCAGTTCTTC	CSVEDPIDDNEQFF
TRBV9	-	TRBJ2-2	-	TGTGCCAGCAGCGTTTTTAACGGGGAGCTGTTTTTT	CASSVFNGELFF
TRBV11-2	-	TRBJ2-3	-	TGTGCCAGCAGCGCGCGACTAGTCCTTGTTTCAGATACGCAGTATTTT	CASSARLVLVSDTQYF
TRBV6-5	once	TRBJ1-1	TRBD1	TGTGCCAGCAGTTACTCGGACAGGGGTGAACTTGAAGCTTTCTTT	CASSYSDRGELEAFF
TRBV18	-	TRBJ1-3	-	TGTGCCAGCTCCTTGCGAGGTGCTGGAAACACCATATATTTT	CASSLRGAGNTIYF
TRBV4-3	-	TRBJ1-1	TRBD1	TGCGCCAGCTCTCGCAGGGGGGACACTGAAGCTTTCTTT	CASSRRGDTEAFF
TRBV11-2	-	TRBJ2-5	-	TGTGCCAGCAGCCCGATCCAACAGGGAGGAGAGACCCAGTACTTC	CASSPIQQGGETQYF
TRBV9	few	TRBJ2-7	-	TGTGCCAGCAGCTCCGGGGTCTCGCCGGGCGAGCAGTACTTC	CASSSGVSPGEQYF
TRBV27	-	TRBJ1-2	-	TGTGCCAGCAGTTACCGGACACCAACTAACTATGGCTACACCTTC	CASSYRTPTNYGYTF
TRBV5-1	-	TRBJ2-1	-	TGCGCCAGCAGCTGGGGTGCCAATGAGCAGTTCTTC	CASSWGANEQFF
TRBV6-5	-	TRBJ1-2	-	TGTGCCAGCAGTTACTCCGTGGGGTATGGCTACACCTTC	CASSYSVGYGYTF
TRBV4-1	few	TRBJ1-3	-	TGCGCCAGCAGCCAAGATCCGCGGGGACTCTCTGGAAACACCATATATTTT	CASSQDPRGLSGNTIYF
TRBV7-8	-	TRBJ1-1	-	TGTGCCAGCAGCTTAGAGAGGGGGAATCCAGCTTTCTTT	CASSLERGNPAFF
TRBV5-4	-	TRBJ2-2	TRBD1	TGTGCCAGCAGCCCACCGGGACAGGGGAACACCGGGGAGCTGTTTTTT	CASSPPGQGNTGELFF
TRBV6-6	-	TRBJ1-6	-	TGTGCCAGCAGTTCCCTCGCGGGGTCACCCCTCCACTTT	CASSSLAGSPLHF
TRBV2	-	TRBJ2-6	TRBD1	TGTGCCAGCAGGGCCGACAGGGTACTATCTTCTGGGGCCAACGTCCTGACTTTC	CASRADRVLSSGANVLTF
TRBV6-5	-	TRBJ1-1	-	TGTGCCAGCAGCTACGGCCCTAGGAACACTGAAGCTTTCTTT	CASSYGPRNTEAFF
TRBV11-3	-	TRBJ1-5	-	TGTGCCAGCAGCTTAGACGGGTCCAGCAATCAGCCCCAGCATTTT	CASSLDGSSNQPQHF
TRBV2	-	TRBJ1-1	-	TGTGCCAGCAGTGATATGCGCAGGAACACTGAAGCTTTCTTT	CASSDMRRNTEAFF
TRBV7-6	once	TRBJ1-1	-	TGTGCCAGCAGCCTAGGGGAGGGTACTGAAGCTTTCTTT	CASSLGEGTEAFF
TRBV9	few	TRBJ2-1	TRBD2	TGTGCCAGCAGCGTTAGCGGGTCAGGAAACAATGAGCAGTTCTTC	CASSVSGSGNNEQFF
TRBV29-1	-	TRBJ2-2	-	TGCAGCGTTGGAGGGTTTGACACCGGGGAGCTGTTTTTT	CSVGGFDTGELFF
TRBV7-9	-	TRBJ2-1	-	TGTGCCAGCAGCTTAACTCTGGGTGCCTACAATGAGCAGTTCTTC	CASSLTLGAYNEQFF
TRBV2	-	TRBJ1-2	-	TGTGCCAGCCGCTTCCGGGGGCGCGAGGATGGCTACACCTTC	CASRFRGREDGYTF
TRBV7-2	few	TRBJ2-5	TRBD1	TGTGCCAGCAGCTTACGCACAGGGGGCAGGGAGACCCAGTACTTC	CASSLRTGGRETQYF
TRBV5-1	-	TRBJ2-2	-	TGCGCCAGCAGCTTCAACGGAAACACCGGGGAGCTGTTTTTT	CASSFNGNTGELFF
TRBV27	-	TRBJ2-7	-	TGTGCCAGCAGTTTGTCGACCGCGTTCGAGCAGTACTTC	CASSLSTAFEQYF
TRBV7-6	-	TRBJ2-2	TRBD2	TGTGCCAGCAGCCACCCGGGGGGGGGAGAGGAGCTGTTTTTT	CASSHPGGGEELFF
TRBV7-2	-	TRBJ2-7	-	TGTGCCAGCAGCTACCACCCGGGACCGATCTACGAGCAGTACTTC	CASSYHPGPIYEQYF
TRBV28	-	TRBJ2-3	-	TGTGCCAGCACCTCTCACGCCGCAGCAAGCACAGATACGCAGTATTTT	CASTSHAAASTDTQYF
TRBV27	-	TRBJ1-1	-	TGTGCCAGCAGTCCAACGACACTCCTCCGAGCTTTCTTT	CASSPTTLLRAFF
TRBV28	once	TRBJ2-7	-	TGTGCCAGTTTCGGGACAACGACAATTACACCCTACGAGCAGTACTTC	CASFGTTTITPYEQYF
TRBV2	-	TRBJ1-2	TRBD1	TGTGCCAGCCAGGACCGGACAGGGGCCTATGGCTACACCTTC	CASQDRTGAYGYTF
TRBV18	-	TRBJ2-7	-	TGTGCCAGCTCACCACCGGGGGACGAGCAGTACTTC	CASSPPGDEQYF
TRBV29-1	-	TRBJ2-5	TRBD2	TGCAGCGCTCCGGTGGGACTAGCGGGGGGAAGGTTTCTAGAGACCCAGTACTTC	CSAPVGLAGGRFLETQYF
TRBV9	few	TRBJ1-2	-	TGTGCCAGCAGCGTCGACGAGAACTATGGCTACACCTTC	CASSVDENYGYTF
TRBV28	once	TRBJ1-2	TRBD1	TGTGCCAGCACCCAGGACGGGACAGGGGGGGGCCCTGGCTACACCTTC	CASTQDGTGGGPGYTF
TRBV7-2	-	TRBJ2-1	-	TGTGCCAGCAGCTTGTCTTGGAGCTCCTACAATGAGCAGTTCTTC	CASSLSWSSYNEQFF
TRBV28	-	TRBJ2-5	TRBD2	TGTGCCAGCAGAAGCTATAGCGGGAGTGGACAAGAGACCCAGTACTTC	CASRSYSGSGQETQYF
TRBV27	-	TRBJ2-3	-	TGTGCCAGCAGTTTACCGTCCGGGGGAGTTAGCACAGATACGCAGTATTTT	CASSLPSGGVSTDTQYF
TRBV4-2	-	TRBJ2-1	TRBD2	TGTGCCAGCAGCCCCCGGGACTCGGGGGGGGATGAGCAGTTCTTC	CASSPRDSGGDEQFF
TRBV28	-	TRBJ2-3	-	TGTGCCAGCAGGGGGGCAGGGGGCACAGATACGCAGTATTTT	CASRGAGGTDTQYF
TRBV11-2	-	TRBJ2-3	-	TGTGCCAGCAGCTTAGCGGGGCGGGGCGGGGATACGCAGTATTTT	CASSLAGRGGDTQYF
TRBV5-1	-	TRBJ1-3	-	TGCGCCAGCAGCTTGGATGTAGGGAGGTCTGGAAACACCATATATTTT	CASSLDVGRSGNTIYF
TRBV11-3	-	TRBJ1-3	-	TGTGCCAGCAGCTTAAATGCAGCTTACTCTGGAAACACCATATATTTT	CASSLNAAYSGNTIYF
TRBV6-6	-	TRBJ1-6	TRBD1	TGTGCCAGCGTCACGGGACAGAATTCACCCCTCCACTTT	CASVTGQNSPLHF
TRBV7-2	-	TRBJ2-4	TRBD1	TGTGCCAGCAGCCGTGACAGGGGAAACATTCAGTACTTC	CASSRDRGNIQYF
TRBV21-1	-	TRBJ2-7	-	TGTGCCAGCCCCTTGGGTAGTCTCTACGAGCAGTACTTC	CASPLGSLYEQYF
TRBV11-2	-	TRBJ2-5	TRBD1	TGTGCCAGCAGCCCAGACAGGGGGCAAGAGACCCAGTACTTC	CASSPDRGQETQYF
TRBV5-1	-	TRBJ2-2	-	TGCGCCAGCAGCTTGGAACGGGTTCCCGGGGAGCTGTTTTTT	CASSLERVPGELFF
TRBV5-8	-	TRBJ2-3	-	TGTGCCAGCAGCTTGGCTGTCGGACAGAGCACAACAGATACGCAGTATTTT	CASSLAVGQSTTDTQYF
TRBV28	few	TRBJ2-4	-	TGTGCCAGCGAGGGGGGGTCGGGAGCCAAAAACATTCAGTACTTC	CASEGGSGAKNIQYF
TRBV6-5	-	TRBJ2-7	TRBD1	TGTGCCAGCAGACAGACAGGGTCCTACGAGCAGTACTTC	CASRQTGSYEQYF
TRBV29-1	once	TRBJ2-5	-	TGCAGCGTTGAAAGGGCAGCTGGGGAGACCCAGTACTTC	CSVERAAGETQYF
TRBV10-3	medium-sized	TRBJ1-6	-	TGTGCCATCGGGAATTCACCCCTCCACTTT	CAIGNSPLHF
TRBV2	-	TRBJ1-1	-	TGTGCCAGCGACTCGCAGGGGTTGAGCACTGAAGCTTTCTTT	CASDSQGLSTEAFF